These 25 T cell receptor beta chains originate from one sample sequenced in a study of tumor and adjacent non-tumor tissue in lung cancer. This sample's RNA came from whole unsorted tissue. The library came from three nested PCR rounds adapted from ARM-PCR protocols. A single record per CDR3 protein comes from TCRdb applying MiXCR to the multiplex PCR reads. The repertoire has about 200,000 distinct CDR3 sequences, about 71% of them found once; the top ten carry less than 25%. Material: lung tumor tissue. These TCRs come from a man in his fifties or sixties with non-small cell lung cancer.

Turning to this clonotype: At one boundary the junction diverges from the germline segment, which might be a read error. V usage is TRBV4-1 and J usage is TRBJ2-2; 7 bases match TRBD2. CDR1 and CDR2 from the germline V gene are MGHRA and YSYEKL. The CDR3 spans 15 residues. This chain's CDR3 is CASSQGRANTEELFF. The CDR3 coding sequence is TGCGCTAGCAGCCAAGGGAGGGCGAACACCGAGGAGCTGTTTTTT.

On this clonotype itself: Lacking the conserved final phenylalanine or tryptophan, this CDR3 likely reflects a read error. The CDR3 sequence is CASSLWASGEDEQFL. For the CDR3, the DNA is TGCGCCAGCAGCTTGTGGGCTAGCGGGGAAGATGAGCAGTTCCTC. The chain couples TRBV5-1 to TRBJ2-1, with 9 nucleotides matching TRBD2. The CDR3 runs 15 residues. The trim removed 1 base at V and 8 bases at J, leaving 7 bases unmatched. Germline V CDR1 and CDR2: SGHRS, YFSETQ.

Worth noting for this clonotype: A read error may account for a junction end that differs from germline. V usage is TRBV29-1 and J usage is TRBJ2-1, with D perhaps matching TRBD2 (5 bases). Per the germline V gene, CDR1 is SQVTM and CDR2 is ANQGSEA. The CDR3 spans 16 residues. Here the CDR3 DNA reads TGCAGCGTTGAAGACCTCATGACTAACGGCTACAATGAACAGTTCTTC. This sequence encodes CSVEDLMTNGYNEQFF.

V and J are TRBV6-1 and TRBJ1-5; D gene unclear. CDR3 length equals 15 residues. Per germline, CDR1 MNHNS and CDR2 SASEGT. Deletions cut 1 base from V and 9 bases from J, with 16 bases between. CDR3 loop: CASSEVDSESRPQHF. CDR3 DNA: TGTGCCAGCAGTGAAGTTGATAGTGAGAGTCGGCCCCAGCATTTT.

Remarks on this clonotype: Being one base from a much bigger clone, this may be a read error. This rearrangement joins TRBV5-4 to TRBJ1-6; 7 bases fit TRBD1. Germline CDR1 is SGHNT and CDR2 is YYREEE (reference sequence). The CDR3 has 15 amino acids. The CDR3 nucleotides are TGTACCAGCAGCTTGGGGACAGCTGCTAATTCACCCCTCCACTTT. The encoded protein is CTSSLGTAANSPLHF.

About this clonotype itself: Sequence at one end of the junction differs from germline and may be a read error. V and J are TRBV20-1 and TRBJ1-6; D is perhaps TRBD1 (6 bases). CDR1 is DFQATT, CDR2 SNEGSKA, per germline (reference sequence). The CDR3 is made up of 12 amino acids. The CDR3 nucleotides are TGCAGTGGTTTACAGGGAAACTCACCGCTCCCCTTT. Protein: CSGLQGNSPLPF.

A few counts support this clonotype. A much larger clonotype is one base distant, so this may be a read error. The chain couples TRBV20-1 to TRBJ1-5; a possible D gene is TRBD1 (5 bases). Looked up from germline, CDR1 is DFQATT and CDR2 is SNEGSKA (reference sequence). The V end was cut by 2 bases, the J end by 7 bases, with 18 bases between. There are 15 residues in the CDR3. CDR3 protein: CSARNRRGGGQPQHF. The CDR3 nucleotides are TGCAGTGCTAGAAATCGAAGGGGTGGAGGGCAGCCCCAGCATTTT.

The chain recombines TRBV28 with TRBJ1-6; 8 bases are a match to TRBD1. CDR1 MDHEN and CDR2 SYDVKM come from the germline V gene. The V and J ends lost 4 bases and 4 bases, in that order; junction bases with no gene match: 3. This CDR3 has 15 amino acids. The CDR3 DNA reads as TGTGCCAGCAGTTCTCAGGGGGCATATAATTCACCCCTCCACTTT. It is translated as CASSSQGAYNSPLHF.

In the case of this clonotype: A much larger clone lies one base from this, so it may be a read error. The final CDR3 position lacks the conserved phenylalanine or tryptophan, pointing to a likely read error. The V gene is TRBV4-1, the J gene TRBJ1-3; D unclear. V was pared by 3 bases and J by 0 bases, with 15 bases between. Germline V gene lookup returns CDR1 MGHRA and CDR2 YSYEKL. The CDR3 is 17 residues long. The CDR3 loop is CASSHPHSERSGNTIYL. The CDR3 DNA reads as TGCGCCAGCAGCCATCCGCACAGTGAACGCTCTGGAAACACCATATATCTT.

This clonotype has a handful of counts. The chain recombines TRBV28 with TRBJ2-7; D possibly corresponds to TRBD1 (7 bases). This CDR3 spans 13 amino acids. Trimming left V 2 bases short and J 9 bases short, with 14 bases between. Germline-derived CDR1 and CDR2 are MDHEN and SYDVKM. CDR3 loop: CASSLGRQGGQYF. The DNA of the CDR3 is TGTGCCAGCAGTTTAGGCAGACAGGGAGGGCAGTACTTC.

This clonotype has a single count. Since a much larger clone is just one base distant, this may be a read error. This chain connects TRBV6-1 to TRBJ2-1, with D perhaps TRBD2 (6 bases). The V end was cut by 3 bases, the J end by 4 bases, with 10 bases between. Germline V lookup: CDR1 MNHNS, CDR2 SASEGT. The CDR3 is 14 residues long. The CDR3 loop is CASSEWDFYNEQFF. Here the CDR3 DNA reads TGTGCCAGCAGTGAGTGGGACTTTTACAATGAGCAGTTCTTC.

This clonotype occurred a few times. The chain employs TRBV12-3 or TRBV12-4 and TRBJ1-3; D perhaps matches TRBD1 (6 bases). CDR3 length: 16 amino acids. Trimming left V 3 bases short and J 0 bases short, with 12 bases between. The CDR3, as DNA: TGTGCCAGCAGTTTCTCCGGGGGGCGCTCTGGAAACACCATATATTTT. It is translated as CASSFSGGRSGNTIYF.

This clonotype was counted once. At one end, the junction sequence differs from germline, possibly due to a read error. The chain combines TRBV10-3 with TRBJ1-2, with D maybe TRBD1 (5 bases). Germline CDR1 and CDR2: ENHRY and SYGVKD. The CDR3 has 17 residues. CDR3 protein: CAISDSSGTPSAYDYTF. As DNA, the CDR3 is TGTGCCATCAGTGACTCTTCCGGGACTCCATCCGCTTATGACTACACCTTC.

This clonotype was observed once. The chain joins TRBV4-1 to TRBJ2-3; 7 bases map to TRBD2. The CDR3 is made up of 16 amino acids. Germline CDR1 and CDR2: MGHRA and YSYEKL. J gave up 2 bases and V 1 base, and 6 bases lay outside the gene matches. DNA for the CDR3: TGCGCCAGCAGCCAAGGCCAACTAGCGAACACAGATACGCAGTATTTT. This gives the protein CASSQGQLANTDTQYF.

Concerning this clonotype itself: One base away lies a much larger clone, so this may be a sequencing read error. The chain carries TRBV29-1 and TRBJ2-4; D assignment may be TRBD1 or TRBD2 (5 bases each). This CDR3 comprises 13 residues. Germline V gene sequence: CDR1 SQVTM, CDR2 ANQGSEA. The CDR3 DNA is TGCAGCGCCCTCGGGACGGCCAAAAACGTTCAGTACTTC. Translating it yields CSALGTAKNVQYF.

Regarding this clonotype: The missing conserved phenylalanine or tryptophan at the end of this CDR3 makes a read error likely. The chain is built from TRBV29-1 and TRBJ2-5, with a tentative D call TRBD2 (7 bases). Trimming cost V 3 bases and J 5 bases, with 19 bases left between them. Germline assignment: CDR1 SQVTM and CDR2 ANQGSEA. This CDR3 has 15 residues. The CDR3 nucleotides read TGCAGCGTTGACGTTAGGGGGGGATGGGGGGAGACCCAGTACTCC. Translation gives CSVDVRGGWGETQYS.

As concerns this clonotype: Its ends do not fully match the called genes, so a read error is possible. The chain is built from TRBV4-2 and TRBJ2-7, with TRBD2 matching over 7 bases. This CDR3 is built from 17 residues. The germline gives CDR1 LGHNA, CDR2 YNFKEQ. The CDR3 reads CASNQDGRGGSSYEQYF. CDR3 in DNA: TGTGCCAGCAACCAAGACGGTAGGGGCGGGAGCTCCTACGAGCAGTACTTC.

This chain links TRBV11-3 with TRBJ2-2; D is perhaps TRBD2 (6 bases). The V gene's germline CDR1 is SGHNT and CDR2 YENEEA. The CDR3 spans 14 residues. V was clipped by 6 bases and J by 8 bases, with 16 bases between them. The CDR3 loop is CASSWEESSGELFF. Written as DNA, the CDR3 is TGTGCCAGCAGTTGGGAGGAGTCTTCAGGGGAGCTGTTTTTT.

For this clonotype: Mismatch with germline at one junction end may stem from a read error. The rearrangement joins TRBV11-2 to TRBJ1-1, with a weak D call TRBD1 (5 bases). The germline gives CDR1 SGHAT, CDR2 FQNNGV. The CDR3 is 14 residues long. The CDR3 region has the DNA TGCGCCAACAGTTTAGTCGGGAGGGGCACTAAAGCTTTCTTT. Its protein product is CANSLVGRGTKAFF.

With respect to this clonotype: This sequence may be a read error, since a much larger clone differs from it by one base. This chain links TRBV20-1 with TRBJ1-2; D ambiguous. The CDR3 consists of 13 residues. Deletions cut 3 bases from V and 2 bases from J, with 10 bases between. The germline CDR1 and CDR2 sequences are DFQATT and SNEGSKA (reference sequence). In DNA, the CDR3 is TGCAGTGCTAGTGCCGACGCAAACTATGGCTACACCTTC. Translation gives CSASADANYGYTF.

On this clonotype: The junction departs from the called germline gene at one end, perhaps through a read error. The J gene is TRBJ1-1, the V gene TRBV12-3 or TRBV12-4; the D gene is possibly TRBD1 (6 bases). CDR3 length equals 13 residues. In DNA, the CDR3 is TGTGCCAGCAATTTAAACAGGGAAACTGCAGCTTTCTTT. Protein product: CASNLNRETAAFF.

As regards this clonotype: Relative to the germline gene, one junction end is altered; a read error may explain this. The rearrangement links TRBV20-1 to TRBJ1-5, with a possible D match to TRBD1 (5 bases). The CDR3 is made up of 13 amino acids. CDR1 is DFQATT, CDR2 SNEGSKA, per germline (reference sequence). The CDR3: CSATQDSDQPQHF. Here the CDR3 DNA reads TGCAGTGCTACACAGGATAGCGATCAGCCCCAGCATTTT.

A remark on this clonotype: One end of the junction fails to match germline, which may point to a read error. The gene calls are TRBV11-2 and TRBJ1-3; D is unresolved. The CDR3 extends over 16 amino acids. Germline V gene lookup returns CDR1 SGHAT and CDR2 FQNNGV. CDR3 in DNA: TGTGCCGGCATCCTAGAGGGATACCTCTCTGGAAATACCATATATTTT. Protein sequence: CAGILEGYLSGNTIYF.

Notes on this clonotype: This may stem from a read error, because a much larger clone lies one nucleotide away. V is TRBV29-1 and J is TRBJ1-2; 8 bases are a match to TRBD1. The trim removed 6 bases at V and 4 bases at J, leaving 4 bases unmatched. This CDR3 contains 12 residues. Germline V gene sequence: CDR1 SQVTM, CDR2 ANQGSEA. This CDR3 is CSVKDRGYGYTF. CDR3 nucleotide sequence: TGCAGCGTCAAAGACAGGGGCTATGGCTACACCTTC.

As concerns this clonotype: Given a much more abundant clone one base away, this may be a read error. The rearrangement uses TRBV6-2 or TRBV6-3 and TRBJ2-7; 7 bases are a match to TRBD1. The CDR3 extends over 16 amino acids. The germline gives CDR1 MNHEY, CDR2 SVGEGT. The CDR3 sequence is CVSSRLPSGTAYEQYF. The CDR3 nucleotides read TGTGTCAGCAGCCGATTACCCTCCGGGACAGCCTACGAGCAGTACTTC.